A single sample gave rise to the 21 T cell receptor beta chains below, sequenced in a study of T cell repertoires in cytomegalovirus infection. TCRdb ran MiXCR on the reads and lists one entry per CDR3 protein. The table has roughly 160,000 distinct CDR3 sequences, approximately 21% seen once; the top ten hold 25%. Which antigens these TCRs recognize remains unknown. The sample was CD8+ T cells from cultured PBMCs, taken from culture after CMV antigen stimulation. The receptors stem from a human donor in good health (CMV status not recorded). Some clones in this sample may be carry-over from other donors' samples.

This clonotype was seen ten or more times. This CDR3 is CATPTRADGNTIYF. CDR3 nucleotides: TGTGCCACCCCTACCCGGGCAGACGGAAACACCATATATTTT. V and J are TRBV12-3 or TRBV12-4 and TRBJ1-3; D not certain. The CDR3 is 14 residues long. V was shortened by 10 bases and J by 4 bases, with 17 bases between the two germline ends.

The sample holds a few counts of this clonotype. The genes are TRBV12-3 or TRBV12-4 and TRBJ2-1; D call uncertain. CDR3 length equals 13 residues. Trimming pared 5 bases from V and 5 bases from J, leaving 10 bases between. CDR3 protein: CASSPSVNNEQFF. The CDR3 DNA sequence: TGTGCCAGCAGTCCCAGTGTCAACAATGAGCAGTTCTTC.

This clonotype was found a few times. V usage is TRBV5-1 and J usage is TRBJ2-1; 7 bases are a match to TRBD1. There are 14 residues in the CDR3. Germline lookup yields CDR1 SGHRS and CDR2 YFSETQ. V dropped 5 bases and J dropped 4; count of bases not matched to a gene: 6. CDR3 sequence reads: CASRSDRAYNEQFF. DNA for the CDR3: TGCGCCAGCAGATCTGACAGGGCTTACAATGAGCAGTTCTTC.

This chain connects TRBV4-1 to TRBJ1-1; TRBD1 might be the D (5 bases). This CDR3 has 15 residues. CDR1 is MGHRA and CDR2 is YSYEKL in the germline V gene. With 1 base removed from V and 3 bases from J, the gap between germline ends came to 12 bases. CDR3 sequence (DNA): TGCGCCAGCAGCCAAGTAACAGGCTTTGACACTGAAGCTTTCTTT. Translation: CASSQVTGFDTEAFF.

This clonotype was seen more than once but under ten times. The J gene is TRBJ1-2, the V gene TRBV7-2, with a tentative D call TRBD1 (6 bases). This CDR3 is 14 amino acids long. V lost 1 base, J lost 7 bases, and 13 bases lay in between. The germline V gene has CDR1 SGHTA and CDR2 FQGNSA. The CDR3 nucleotides read TGTGCCAGCAGCTTAGACAGGGAAGGACTTGGCTACACCTTC. This gives the protein CASSLDREGLGYTF.

The chain recombines TRBV7-6 with TRBJ2-7; 9 nucleotides align to TRBD2. V shed 7 bases, J shed 4 bases, and the junction held 14 bases outside the gene matches. The germline gives CDR1 SGHVS, CDR2 FNYEAQ. This CDR3 has 16 amino acids. The CDR3 reads CASNPGPRLADYEQYF. The CDR3 DNA follows: TGTGCCAGCAACCCCGGCCCGAGACTAGCGGATTACGAGCAGTACTTC.

The chain is built from TRBV7-9 and TRBJ2-7, with D uncertain. CDR1 is SEHNR, CDR2 FQNEAQ, per germline (reference sequence). The CDR3 runs to 14 residues. Trimming removed 5 bases at V and 2 bases at J, with 13 bases between. The CDR3 reads CASSPPQSPYEQYF. CDR3 nucleotides: TGTGCCAGCAGCCCTCCCCAGAGCCCCTACGAGCAGTACTTC. Complete variable domain (other parts from reference TRBV7-9 and TRBJ2-7): DTGVSQNPRHKITKRGQNVTFRCDPISEHNRLYWYRQTLGQGPEFLTYFQNEAQLEKSRLLSDRFSAERPKGSFSTLEIQRTEQGDSAMYLCASSPPQSPYEQYFGPGTRLTVT.

This chain links TRBV12-3 or TRBV12-4 with TRBJ2-3; TRBD1 might be the D (6 bases). The CDR3 is 16 amino acids. V dropped 3 bases and J dropped 1 base, with 14 bases sitting between them. CDR3 nucleotides: TGTGCCAGCAGTTTTATGGGGGCAACGGGCACAGATACGCAGTATTTT. This codes for CASSFMGATGTDTQYF.

This chain joins TRBV7-2 and TRBJ1-5; a weak D match, TRBD1 (5 bases). The length of the CDR3 is 15 residues. The germline CDR1 and CDR2 sequences are SGHTA and FQGNSA. The ends were cut back, 5 bases at V and 6 bases at J, with 17 bases in the middle. CDR3 sequence: CASSPRPGSGQPQHF. CDR3 nucleotide sequence: TGTGCCAGCAGCCCGAGGCCAGGGTCCGGTCAGCCCCAGCATTTT.

This clonotype occurred a few times. V and J are TRBV12-3 or TRBV12-4 and TRBJ2-7, with a possible D match to TRBD1 (5 bases). CDR3 length equals 15 residues. V dropped 8 bases and J dropped 2 bases, with 19 bases sitting between them. The CDR3 reads CASPPKVRAPYEQYF. The CDR3 bases are TGTGCCAGCCCTCCCAAGGTCAGGGCACCCTACGAGCAGTACTTC.

The V and J genes are TRBV3-1 and TRBJ1-1; D not certain. The CDR3 contains 13 residues. V was cut by 1 base and J by 7 bases, with 10 bases left in between. Germline CDR1 reads LGHDT; CDR2 reads YNNKEL (reference sequence). CDR3 sequence (DNA): TGTGCCAGCAGCCAAGGGACCGTCGGTGAAGCTTTCTTT. This codes for CASSQGTVGEAFF.

A note on this clonotype: One end of the junction varies from germline; a read error may be responsible. This chain links TRBV7-2 with TRBJ2-3, with D perhaps matching TRBD2 (6 bases). Germline lookup yields CDR1 SGHTA and CDR2 FQGNSA. There are 12 residues in the CDR3. CDR3 sequence: CASSIRLETLYF. CDR3 nucleotides: TGTGCCAGCAGCATCCGACTAGAAACGCTGTATTTT.

Many counts were recorded for this clonotype. V and J are TRBV7-2 and TRBJ1-5; D uncertain. The CDR3 runs to 11 residues. Between the trimmed V and J ends, which lost 5 bases and 7 bases, there was a span of 6 bases. Germline V gene lookup returns CDR1 SGHTA and CDR2 FQGNSA. Here the CDR3 reads CASSPKQPQHF. The CDR3 region has the DNA TGTGCCAGCAGCCCTAAACAGCCCCAGCATTTT.

The table lists this clonotype with a few counts. CDR3 bases: TGTGCCAGCAGTAGACTAGCGGGGGGCTGGCAGTTCTTC. Translating it yields CASSRLAGGWQFF. The V gene is TRBV5-6, the J gene TRBJ2-1; 13 bases match TRBD2. The CDR3 extends over 13 amino acids. Germline V lookup: CDR1 SGHDT, CDR2 YYEEEE. J was trimmed by 12 bases and V by 5 bases; bases with no gene match: 5.

The rearrangement links TRBV28 to TRBJ2-7; TRBD1 matches at 9 bases. Trimming took 6 bases from V and 5 from J; bases not matched to a gene: 8. Looked up from germline, CDR1 is MDHEN and CDR2 is SYDVKM. This CDR3 contains 14 residues. The DNA of the CDR3 is TGTGCCAGCAGAAACCGGGACAGGGTTCACGAGCAGTACTTC. Residues: CASRNRDRVHEQYF. Looking up the rest from reference TRBV28 and TRBJ2-7 gives the full variable domain: DVKVTQSSRYLVKRTGEKVFLECVQDMDHENMFWYRQDPGLGLRLIYFSYDVKMKEKGDIPEGYSVSREKKERFSLILESASTNQTSMYLCASRNRDRVHEQYFGPGTRLTVT.

V gene TRBV6-6 combines with J gene TRBJ1-1; D remains ambiguous. The ends were cut back, 5 bases at V and 3 bases at J, with 13 bases in the middle. Germline V gene lookup returns CDR1 MNHNY and CDR2 SVGAGI (reference sequence). This CDR3 is built from 14 residues. DNA of the CDR3: TGTGCCAGCAGTGGACTCCTTATGGACACTGAAGCTTTCTTT. Protein sequence: CASSGLLMDTEAFF.

This clonotype was counted between two and nine times. This chain joins TRBV7-6 and TRBJ2-1; D is possibly TRBD2 (5 bases). Germline V gene data show CDR1 as SGHVS and CDR2 as FNYEAQ. The ends were cut back, 4 bases at V and 6 bases at J, with 10 bases in the middle. This CDR3 comprises 13 residues. The CDR3 region is CASSWTGSNEQFF. As DNA, the CDR3 is TGTGCCAGCAGCTGGACTGGTTCCAATGAGCAGTTCTTC.

As DNA, the CDR3 is TGTGCCAGCAGTCAGGGTCGGGATTTCTATGGCTACACCTTC. It specifies CASSQGRDFYGYTF. The chain has TRBV12-3 or TRBV12-4 and TRBJ1-2, with D maybe TRBD1 (5 bases). This CDR3 is built from 14 residues. V lost 5 bases, J lost 4 bases, and 14 bases lay in between.

This clonotype came up once. CDR3 nucleotides: TGCAGTGCTAGAGCAGGGCGGGGGGGCACAGATACGCAGTATTTT. It translates to CSARAGRGGTDTQYF. This chain joins TRBV20-1 and TRBJ2-3; TRBD2 matches at 8 bases. The CDR3 sequence is 15 residues long. Trimming at V came to 1 base and at J to 1 base, leaving 4 bases not matched to a gene. Per germline, CDR1 DFQATT and CDR2 SNEGSKA (reference sequence).

In this sample, this clonotype turned up a few times. The chain employs TRBV7-2 and TRBJ1-5, with TRBD1 identical over 10 bases. Trimming took 2 bases from V and 5 from J; bases not matched to a gene: 3. The CDR3 has 15 amino acids. Germline V gene sequence: CDR1 SGHTA, CDR2 FQGNSA. CDR3 DNA: TGTGCCAGCAGCTTACGACAGGGGGCGCATCAGCCCCAGCATTTT. Translation: CASSLRQGAHQPQHF. Based on the CDR3 plus reference TRBV7-2 and TRBJ1-5, the full variable domain is GAGVSQSPSNKVTEKGKDVELRCDPISGHTALYWYRQSLGQGLEFLIYFQGNSAPDKSGLPSDRFSAERTGGSVSTLTIQRTQQEDSAVYLCASSLRQGAHQPQHFGDGTRLSIL.

The rearrangement uses TRBV11-2 and TRBJ2-3, with TRBD1 matching 7 bases. The CDR3 contains 16 residues. Germline trimming cut 0 bases from V and 3 bases from J; bases unmatched to any gene: 6. Germline V gene sequence: CDR1 SGHAT, CDR2 FQNNGV. CDR3 amino acids: CASSLETGSWTDTQYF. In nucleotides, the CDR3 is TGTGCCAGCAGCTTAGAGACAGGGTCGTGGACAGATACGCAGTATTTT.